Below, 21 T cell receptor beta chains from the same sample are listed, as sequenced in a study of T cell responses to AZD1222 COVID-19 vaccine. Assay used: immunoSEQ multiplex PCR; TCRdb lists only in-frame clones, some missing. The sample lists approximately 160,000 clones, 90% to 95% occurring once. The sample here was peripheral blood, taken on day 0 of AZD1222 vaccination. These receptors all stem from an adult in good health.

This clone showed up just a few times. V and J are TRBV30 and TRBJ1-2; D is unresolved. The CDR3 has 11 residues. V was shortened by 0 bases and J by 8 bases, with 7 bases between the two germline ends. Germline V gene data show CDR1 as GTSNPN and CDR2 as SVGIG (reference sequence). CDR3 sequence: CAWSVSGGYTF. The CDR3 DNA follows: TGTGCCTGGAGTGTATCAGGCGGCTACACCTTC.

With respect to this clone: Different DNA sequences within this sample yield the same CDR3. The chain is built from TRBV5-1 and TRBJ1-2; 7 bases fit TRBD1. The CDR3 is 14 amino acids. Germline V lookup: CDR1 SGHRS, CDR2 YFSETQ. J gave up 5 bases and V 0 bases, and 4 bases lay outside the gene matches. The CDR3 loop reads CASSLGGTDYGYTF. The CDR3 DNA sequence: TGCGCCAGCAGCTTGGGGGGGACAGATTATGGCTACACCTTC.

V is TRBV12-2 and J is TRBJ2-3; the table names TRBD2, a call not compared with the DNA. TRBV12-2 represents a pseudogene. This CDR3 comprises 13 residues. CDR3 nucleotides: TGTGCAAGTAGCGTTATAAAACCAAATACGCAGTATTTT. Translation: CASSVIKPNTQYF.

The genes are TRBV19 and TRBJ1-5, with D possibly TRBD1 on 5 matching bases. Trimming left V 7 bases short and J 4 bases short, with 14 bases between. Per the germline V gene, CDR1 is LNHDA and CDR2 is SQIVND (reference sequence). This CDR3 has 14 residues. The CDR3 DNA follows: TGTGCCAGTAACGCGGGACGGCGGAATCAGCCCCAGCATTTT. It specifies CASNAGRRNQPQHF.

The V gene is TRBV2, the J gene TRBJ1-4; tentatively, D is TRBD1 (5 bases). Trimming cost V 6 bases and J 7 bases, with 15 bases left between them. There are 14 residues in the CDR3. Germline V gives CDR1 SNHLY, CDR2 FYNNEI. This CDR3 is CASRFRDVAEKLFF. The CDR3 coding sequence is TGTGCCAGCAGGTTTCGGGACGTCGCTGAAAAACTGTTTTTT. Based on the CDR3 plus reference TRBV2 and TRBJ1-4, the full variable domain is EPEVTQTPSHQVTQMGQEVILRCVPISNHLYFYWYRQILGQKVEFLVSFYNNEISEKSEIFDDQFSVERPDGSNFTLKIRSTKLEDSAMYFCASRFRDVAEKLFFGSGTQLSVL.

The chain couples TRBV30 to TRBJ2-2; weak D call: TRBD2 (6 bases). With 7 bases removed from V and 5 bases from J, the gap between germline ends came to 14 bases. This CDR3 has 13 residues. Per germline, CDR1 GTSNPN and CDR2 SVGIG (reference sequence). As DNA, the CDR3 is TGTGCCTCAGGAGGGGCGGGAACCGGGGAGCTGTTTTTT. Amino acids: CASGGAGTGELFF.

The V gene is TRBV4-2, the J gene TRBJ2-1; no definite D call. Trimming removed 1 base from V and 5 bases from J, with 15 bases in between. The CDR3 runs to 16 residues. Germline-derived CDR1 and CDR2 are LGHNA and YNFKEQ. The CDR3 DNA reads TGTGCCAGCAGCCAAGGGGCTCCTAGGAAGAACAATGAGCAGTTCTTC. It codes for CASSQGAPRKNNEQFF.

The V gene is TRBV6-5, the J gene TRBJ1-2; no firm D call. The CDR3 has 13 amino acids. Germline CDR1 and CDR2: MNHEY and SVGAGI. V was trimmed by 4 bases and J by 3 bases, leaving 9 bases between them. The DNA for the CDR3 is TGTGCCAGCAGTTCGAGGGTGTACTATGGCTACACCTTC. Its protein product is CASSSRVYYGYTF.

J is TRBJ1-4 and V is TRBV6-1; unclear D gene. The ends were cut back, 3 bases at V and 6 bases at J, with 5 bases in the middle. Germline V gene sequence: CDR1 MNHNS, CDR2 SASEGT. The CDR3 sequence is 12 residues long. This CDR3 reads CASSEVDEKLFF. The CDR3, as DNA: TGTGCCAGCAGTGAGGTCGATGAAAAACTGTTTTTT.

This clone was seen a single time. V is TRBV4-1 and J is TRBJ1-5; D call uncertain. The V end was cut by 1 base, the J end by 2 bases, with 15 bases between. Germline V CDR1 and CDR2: MGHRA, YSYEKL. The length of the CDR3 is 17 residues. Here the CDR3 reads CASSQGQAYGGNQPQHF. The CDR3 DNA reads as TGCGCCAGCAGCCAAGGGCAGGCCTATGGAGGCAATCAGCCCCAGCATTTT.

The chain has TRBV5-4 and TRBJ1-5, with a weak D call TRBD1 (5 bases). CDR3 length: 13 residues. Trimming took 0 bases from V and 7 from J, leaving 8 bases between them. The germline CDR1 and CDR2 sequences are SGHNT and YYREEE (reference sequence). The CDR3 reads CASSLEGIQPQHF. CDR3 in DNA: TGTGCCAGCAGCTTGGAGGGGATCCAGCCCCAGCATTTT.

The rearrangement uses TRBV3-1 (or the pseudogene TRBV3-2) and TRBJ2-2, with 8 nucleotides matching TRBD2. The germline CDR1 and CDR2 sequences are LGHDT and YNNKEL (reference sequence). V gave up 0 bases and J gave up 7 bases; unmatched junction bases: 4. The CDR3 consists of 15 residues. The CDR3 nucleotides read TGTGCCAGCAGCCAAGAGGGACTAGGGGTCGGGGAGCTGTTTTTT. The encoded protein is CASSQEGLGVGELFF.

The CDR3, as DNA: TGCGCCAGCAGCTCCGCGGGTCCCAAAAACATTCAGTACTTC. Amino acid sequence: CASSSAGPKNIQYF. The chain recombines TRBV5-1 with TRBJ2-4, with D possibly being TRBD2 (5 bases). Germline CDR1 SGHRS, CDR2 YFSETQ. The V gene lost 3 bases and the J gene lost 2 bases, with 9 bases spanning the gap. There are 14 residues in the CDR3.

The chain is built from TRBV5-1 and TRBJ1-2; 7 bases line up with TRBD1. The CDR3 loop spans 15 amino acids. The J segment lost 8 bases and the V segment lost 0 bases, leaving 10 bases of the junction unmatched. Germline assignment: CDR1 SGHRS and CDR2 YFSETQ. Written as DNA, the CDR3 is TGCGCCAGCAGCTTGGAAACTGACAGGGTTGGAGGCTACACCTTC. Its protein is CASSLETDRVGGYTF.

The V gene is TRBV28, the J gene TRBJ1-1; the D is unclear. The ends were cut back, 6 bases at V and 3 bases at J, with 17 bases in the middle. Looked up from germline, CDR1 is MDHEN and CDR2 is SYDVKM. The CDR3 spans 15 residues. CDR3 sequence: CASSPSIGRYTEAFF. As DNA, the CDR3 is TGTGCCAGCAGCCCATCTATAGGACGGTACACTGAAGCTTTCTTT.

The chain uses TRBV14 and TRBJ1-3; D call uncertain. The CDR3 sequence is 13 residues long. Trimming removed 3 bases at V and 4 bases at J, with 7 bases between. Looked up from germline, CDR1 is SGHDN and CDR2 is FVKESK. This chain's CDR3 is CASSHLGGNTIYF. As DNA, the CDR3 is TGTGCCAGCAGCCACCTAGGCGGAAACACCATATATTTT.

This sequence joins TRBV3-1 (or the pseudogene TRBV3-2) and TRBJ2-3; D is unresolved. Germline assignment: CDR1 LGHDT and CDR2 YNNKEL (reference sequence). The CDR3 sequence is 15 residues long. Trimming cost V 3 bases and J 0 bases, with 10 bases left between them. The DNA for the CDR3 is TGTGCCAGCAGCCAGGGTCTCTTAAGCACAGATACGCAGTATTTT. This translates into CASSQGLLSTDTQYF.

The genes are TRBV2 and TRBJ1-6; 7 bases agree with TRBD1. V dropped 10 bases and J dropped 5; count of bases not matched to a gene: 5. Germline V CDR1 and CDR2: SNHLY, FYNNEI. The CDR3 spans 13 residues. The CDR3 reads CAKTGTDNSPLHF. The CDR3 DNA follows: TGTGCCAAGACAGGGACGGATAATTCACCCCTCCACTTT.

V and J are TRBV6-5 and TRBJ1-5, with D unclear. Germline values: CDR1 MNHEY, CDR2 SVGAGI. V gave up 6 bases and J gave up 6 bases, with 15 bases separating them. The CDR3 has 14 amino acids. CDR3: CASSRTGVGQPQHF. The CDR3 DNA sequence: TGTGCCAGCAGCCGGACTGGGGTTGGTCAGCCCCAGCATTTT.

The chain has TRBV5-1 and TRBJ2-2, with 7 bases fitting TRBD2. J was trimmed by 2 bases and V by 4 bases; bases with no gene match: 11. This CDR3 has 17 amino acids. Germline values: CDR1 SGHRS, CDR2 YFSETQ. The chain's CDR3 is CASSEYLAGTNTGELFF. The CDR3 DNA reads TGCGCCAGCAGCGAGTATTTAGCGGGCACAAACACCGGGGAGCTGTTTTTT.

This sequence joins TRBV6-2 or TRBV6-3 and TRBJ1-1; the D gene is possibly TRBD1 (6 bases). The CDR3 length is 14 residues. From germline, CDR1 is MNHEY and CDR2 SVGEGT. Trimming left V 0 bases short and J 1 base short, with 6 bases between. CDR3 loop: CASSYSGGNTEAFF. In DNA, the CDR3 is TGTGCCAGCAGTTACTCAGGGGGGAACACTGAAGCTTTCTTT.